The 19 T cell receptor beta chains in this list originate from one sample, sequenced in a study of blood T cell repertoires in COVID-19. Clones were read by immunoSEQ multiplex PCR, and TCRdb kept only the in-frame ones, dropping some. The profile covers 400,000 to 550,000 clones, with roughly nine tenths appearing a single time and approximately 2% taken by the ten largest. Material: PBMCs or T cells enriched from blood (not recorded which). The receptors were sampled from a woman aged 18-29 years with acute COVID-19.

The chain employs TRBV28 and TRBJ1-4; D perhaps matches TRBD1 (6 bases). From germline, CDR1 is MDHEN and CDR2 SYDVKM. V was cut by 5 bases and J by 4 bases, with 11 bases left in between. The length of the CDR3 is 14 residues. The CDR3 here is CASSLTGDNEKLFF. In nucleotides, the CDR3 is TGTGCCAGCAGTCTGACAGGAGATAATGAAAAACTGTTTTTT.

The chain is built from TRBV7-8 and TRBJ1-6; D is undetermined. Germline V CDR1 and CDR2: SGHVS, FQNEAQ. The CDR3 has 15 amino acids. Trimming took off 6 bases at V and 9 bases at J, with 18 bases between the two ends. CDR3 nucleotide sequence: TGTGCCAGCAGACGACTCGGGTTGGAGTCTTCACCCCTCCACTTT. It encodes CASRRLGLESSPLHF.

This sequence joins TRBV7-2 and TRBJ2-3; D is unresolved. Looked up from germline, CDR1 is SGHTA and CDR2 is FQGNSA. Trimming removed 5 bases from V and 2 bases from J, with 8 bases in between. The CDR3 is made up of 13 amino acids. CDR3 DNA sequence: TGTGCCAGCAGCCCCACAAACACAGATACGCAGTATTTT. Encoded protein: CASSPTNTDTQYF.

The chain uses TRBV5-6 and TRBJ2-2; D is ambiguous. Germline V gene lookup returns CDR1 SGHDT and CDR2 YYEEEE. This CDR3 contains 17 residues. Between the trimmed V and J ends, which lost 2 bases and 0 bases, there was a span of 14 bases. Written as DNA, the CDR3 is TGTGCCAGCAGCTTTCGTGCAGACACCGCGAACACCGGGGAGCTGTTTTTT. Translating gives CASSFRADTANTGELFF.

The V call is TRBV4-3, the J call TRBJ2-3, with a tentative D call TRBD1 (5 bases). Per the germline V gene, CDR1 is LGHNA and CDR2 is YSLEER. The CDR3 is made up of 15 amino acids. V lost 0 bases, J lost 2 bases, and 9 bases lay in between. In nucleotides, the CDR3 is TGCGCCAGCAGCCAAGATCAGGGCAACACAGATACGCAGTATTTT. Translation gives CASSQDQGNTDTQYF.

The chain employs TRBV2 and TRBJ2-1, with 11 bases lining up with TRBD2. V was clipped by 10 bases and J by 6 bases; unmatched bases: 8. The CDR3 consists of 14 residues. Germline CDR1 SNHLY, CDR2 FYNNEI. The CDR3 DNA reads as TGTGCCACCAGACATAGCGGGAGGGCCAATGAGCAGTTCTTC. It codes for CATRHSGRANEQFF.

This chain uses TRBV6-5 with TRBJ2-7, with 9 bases aligning to TRBD1. Germline loops: CDR1 MNHEY, CDR2 SVGAGI. V trimming: 8 bases; J trimming: 5 bases; junction bases outside the gene matches: 10. The CDR3 has 14 residues. The CDR3, as DNA: TGTGCCAGCGGGGAGGGACAGGGAAGGGACGAGCAGTACTTC. Translating gives CASGEGQGRDEQYF.

The chain is built from TRBV6-5 and TRBJ1-2; the D gene is possibly TRBD1 (5 bases). Deletions cut 5 bases from V and 6 bases from J, with 13 bases between. Germline CDR1 MNHEY, CDR2 SVGAGI. There are 13 residues in the CDR3. The CDR3 DNA follows: TGTGCCAGCAGTCCTCGGGGGGTTGATGGCTACACCTTC. This translates into CASSPRGVDGYTF.

The chain joins TRBV12-5 to TRBJ1-2, with no clear D. V was clipped by 0 bases and J by 9 bases, with 17 bases between them. The CDR3 is made up of 15 amino acids. Per germline, CDR1 LGHNT and CDR2 FRNRAP. CDR3 nucleotide sequence: TGTGCTAGTGGTTTGGTATTGGGCCAGGCCAATCGCTACACCTTC. This sequence encodes CASGLVLGQANRYTF.

J is TRBJ2-1 and V is TRBV7-2; D perhaps matches TRBD2 (6 bases). Trimming left V 0 bases short and J 4 bases short, with 7 bases between. The CDR3 has 14 residues. Germline-derived CDR1 and CDR2 are SGHTA and FQGNSA. The DNA of the CDR3 is TGTGCCAGCAGCTTAGCGGGGGGATACAATGAGCAGTTCTTC. Translated: CASSLAGGYNEQFF.

The chain combines TRBV19 with TRBJ2-5; 7 bases align to TRBD1. Looked up from germline, CDR1 is LNHDA and CDR2 is SQIVND (reference sequence). This CDR3 has 16 amino acids. J lost 1 base, V lost 5 bases, and 10 bases had no gene match. In DNA form, the CDR3 reads TGTGCCAGTAGTTTAAGGGGGCGACACGGCCAAGAGACCCAGTACTTC. Protein sequence: CASSLRGRHGQETQYF.

This chain connects TRBV28 to TRBJ1-5; D unclear. Trimming shortened V by 5 bases and J by 5 bases, and 13 bases separated the two germline ends. The germline V gene has CDR1 MDHEN and CDR2 SYDVKM. There are 14 residues in the CDR3. The CDR3 region has the DNA TGTGCCAGCAGTCTCGTCTTTCTCCATCAGCCCCAGCATTTT. Encoded protein: CASSLVFLHQPQHF.

This chain's CDR3 is CASSLLGDRGLDQPQHF. In nucleotides, the CDR3 is TGTGCCAGCAGCTTATTGGGGGACAGGGGGCTGGATCAGCCCCAGCATTTT. This chain joins TRBV7-9 and TRBJ1-5, with 12 bases that match TRBD1. There are 17 residues in the CDR3. The germline gives CDR1 SEHNR, CDR2 FQNEAQ (reference sequence). V trimming: 2 bases; J trimming: 5 bases; junction bases outside the gene matches: 7.

This chain joins TRBV30 and TRBJ2-7; possibly TRBD1 for D (6 bases). The CDR3 sequence is 14 residues long. Germline CDR1 is GTSNPN and CDR2 is SVGIG (reference sequence). Trimming removed 1 base from V and 4 bases from J, with 14 bases in between. The CDR3 DNA reads TGTGCCTGGAGTGGAAGAACTAGGGGGTACGAGCAGTACTTC. The encoded protein is CAWSGRTRGYEQYF.

The gene calls are TRBV3-1 (or the pseudogene TRBV3-2) and TRBJ2-7, with 11 bases matching TRBD1. Trimming removed 4 bases from V and 4 bases from J; junction bases left unmatched: 15. Germline CDR1 is LGHDT and CDR2 is YNNKEL (reference sequence). The CDR3 consists of 18 residues. CDR3 sequence: CASSRLSGQGAIPYEQYF. DNA for the CDR3: TGTGCCAGCAGCCGATTAAGCGGACAGGGGGCGATCCCTTACGAGCAGTACTTC.

The rearrangement joins TRBV6-2 or TRBV6-3 to TRBJ1-1, with D tentatively TRBD1 (5 bases). Germline V gene lookup returns CDR1 MNHEY and CDR2 SVGEGT. The CDR3 consists of 14 residues. The V end lost 4 bases, the J end lost 5 bases, and 14 bases lay between the germline ends. The CDR3 loop is CASSSSPGRTEAFF. The CDR3 DNA is TGTGCCAGCAGTTCATCTCCAGGGCGGACTGAAGCTTTCTTT.

This chain joins TRBV27 and TRBJ2-7; 7 bases are shared with TRBD1. The CDR3 has 15 amino acids. The ends lost 5 bases at V and 0 bases at J; junction bases unmatched: 7. Germline assignment: CDR1 MNHEY and CDR2 SMNVEV (reference sequence). The CDR3 DNA sequence: TGTGCCAGCAGTCGAAGACAGGGTAACTCCTACGAGCAGTACTTC. Its protein is CASSRRQGNSYEQYF.

Details on this clone: Other DNA sequences in this sample translate to the same CDR3. The J gene is TRBJ1-2, the V gene TRBV19; TRBD1 might be the D (6 bases). Germline V lookup: CDR1 LNHDA, CDR2 SQIVND (reference sequence). V shed 5 bases and J shed 3 bases, with 16 bases lying between them. CDR3 length: 15 residues. The CDR3 bases are TGTGCCAGTAGTCCGGTAGGACAGACTTACTATGGCTACACCTTC. This encodes CASSPVGQTYYGYTF.

This chain connects TRBV10-2 to TRBJ2-4; 10 positions match TRBD2. Germline CDR1 reads WSHSY; CDR2 reads SAAADI. CDR3 length: 16 residues. J gave up 1 base and V 7 bases, and 7 bases lay outside the gene matches. The CDR3 reads CASTSGGDGAKNIQYF. CDR3 in DNA: TGCGCCAGCACCAGCGGGGGGGATGGGGCCAAAAACATTCAGTACTTC.